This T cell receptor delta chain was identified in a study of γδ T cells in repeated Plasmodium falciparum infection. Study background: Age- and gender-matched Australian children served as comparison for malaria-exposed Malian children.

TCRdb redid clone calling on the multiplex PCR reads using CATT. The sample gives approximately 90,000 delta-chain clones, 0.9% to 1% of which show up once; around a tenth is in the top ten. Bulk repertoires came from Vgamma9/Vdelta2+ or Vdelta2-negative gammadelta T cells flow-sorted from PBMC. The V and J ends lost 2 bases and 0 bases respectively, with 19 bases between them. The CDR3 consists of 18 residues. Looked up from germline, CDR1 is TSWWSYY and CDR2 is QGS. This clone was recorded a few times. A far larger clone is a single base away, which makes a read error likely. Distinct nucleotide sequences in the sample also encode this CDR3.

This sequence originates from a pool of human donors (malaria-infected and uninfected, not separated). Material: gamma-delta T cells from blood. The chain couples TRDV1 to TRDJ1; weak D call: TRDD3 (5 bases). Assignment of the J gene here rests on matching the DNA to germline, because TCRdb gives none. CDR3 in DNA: TGTGCTCTTGGGGAATCTTTCCGGGGAATGCCGTACACCGATAAACTCATCTTT. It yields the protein CALGESFRGMPYTDKLIF.